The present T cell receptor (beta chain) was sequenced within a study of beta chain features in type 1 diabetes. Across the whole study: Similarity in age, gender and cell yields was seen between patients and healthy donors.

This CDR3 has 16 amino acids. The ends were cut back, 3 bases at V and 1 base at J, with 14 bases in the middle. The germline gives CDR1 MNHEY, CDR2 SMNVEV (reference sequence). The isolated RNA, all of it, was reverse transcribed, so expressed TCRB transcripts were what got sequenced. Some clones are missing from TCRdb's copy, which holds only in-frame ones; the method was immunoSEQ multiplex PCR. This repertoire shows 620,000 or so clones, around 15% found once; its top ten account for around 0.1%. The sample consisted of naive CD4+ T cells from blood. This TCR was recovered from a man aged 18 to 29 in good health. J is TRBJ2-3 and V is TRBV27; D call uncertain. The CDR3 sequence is CASSFAPLRGTDTQYF. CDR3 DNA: TGTGCCAGCAGTTTCGCCCCGCTCAGAGGCACAGATACGCAGTATTTT.